This entry describes one TCR beta chain. The data were obtained in a study of T cell changes during pregnancy in multiple sclerosis. The CDR3 is made up of 15 amino acids. Per the germline V gene, CDR1 is SGDLS and CDR2 is YYNGEE. V trimming: 2 bases; J trimming: 3 bases; junction bases outside the gene matches: 3. This table comes from immunoSEQ multiplex PCR, and its TCRdb copy is limited to in-frame clones, with some not included. The data hold approximately 43,000 clones, with roughly 87% observed a single time. The sequence came from a female donor with multiple sclerosis, enrolled in a pregnancy study. The chain is built from TRBV9 and TRBJ1-2, with TRBD1 matching 11 bases. The sample here was CD8+ T cells from peripheral blood mononuclear cells, taken in the first trimester of pregnancy. The CDR3 here is CASSVGTGGDYGYTF. The DNA of the CDR3 is TGTGCCAGCAGCGTCGGGACAGGGGGAGACTATGGCTACACCTTC.